Listed below are T cell receptor beta chains from one sample, sequenced in a study of monozygotic twins with cystic fibrosis. Clones were sequenced by immunoSEQ multiplex PCR, and TCRdb holds only the in-frame ones, with some missing. The sample lists some 20,000 clones; approximately 96% were seen once. The specimen was blood. These TCRs come from a woman aged 25 to 45 with cystic fibrosis. Both conserved end residues are trimmed from each CDR3.

j_call: TRBJ1-2; v_call: TRBV7-2; cdr3_aa: ASSPQLGSYGYT
j_call: TRBJ1-2; v_call: TRBV7-9; cdr3_aa: ASSLEGTPAYYGYT
j_call: TRBJ1-2; v_call: TRBV19; cdr3_aa: ASKGIAGVKNRDYGYT
j_call: TRBJ1-2; v_call: TRBV19; cdr3_aa: ASTTRSSGTGVPYGYT
j_call: TRBJ1-6; v_call: TRBV5-4; cdr3_aa: ASSLQAANSPLH
j_call: TRBJ2-5; v_call: TRBV5-4; cdr3_aa: ASSLGTADQETQY
j_call: TRBJ2-2; v_call: TRBV29-1; cdr3_aa: SAGARNTGELF
j_call: TRBJ1-3; v_call: TRBV2; cdr3_aa: ASNPTALGNTIY
j_call: TRBJ1-2; v_call: TRBV19; cdr3_aa: ASSRTARFGYT
j_call: TRBJ1-1; v_call: TRBV7-6; cdr3_aa: ASSSGVRNTEAF
j_call: TRBJ2-3; v_call: TRBV4-1; cdr3_aa: ASSQGLRGLTDTQY
j_call: TRBJ2-2; v_call: TRBV2; cdr3_aa: ASSVLGELF
j_call: TRBJ2-1; v_call: TRBV18; cdr3_aa: ASSPPFGPAGAWEQF
j_call: TRBJ1-2; v_call: TRBV6-6; cdr3_aa: ASSDGGGTFGYGYT
j_call: TRBJ1-5; v_call: TRBV7-8; cdr3_aa: ASRGGYSNQPQH
j_call: TRBJ1-4; v_call: TRBV9; cdr3_aa: ASSVDFRHNEKLF
j_call: TRBJ2-7; v_call: TRBV10-1; cdr3_aa: ASSEGQSYEQY
j_call: TRBJ1-2; v_call: TRBV4-1; cdr3_aa: ASSPQGVSENYGYT
j_call: TRBJ1-2; v_call: TRBV2; cdr3_aa: ASSDRVLDGYT
j_call: TRBJ2-5; v_call: TRBV18; cdr3_aa: ASSPRRDSQETQY
j_call: TRBJ2-3; v_call: TRBV7-2; cdr3_aa: ASSQTSGVTDTQY
j_call: TRBJ1-1; v_call: TRBV29-1; cdr3_aa: SVGEPNTEAF
j_call: TRBJ2-1; v_call: TRBV7-9; cdr3_aa: ASSPTYNEQF
j_call: TRBJ1-2; v_call: TRBV19; cdr3_aa: ASSRASNYGYT
j_call: TRBJ1-1; v_call: TRBV6-4; cdr3_aa: ASSRTGNTEAF
j_call: TRBJ2-3; v_call: TRBV6-4; cdr3_aa: ASMGAGVVLTDTQY
j_call: TRBJ2-5; v_call: TRBV19; cdr3_aa: ASSKGRIPSETQY
j_call: TRBJ1-4; v_call: TRBV28; cdr3_aa: ASSLTSGATNEKLF
j_call: TRBJ2-5; v_call: TRBV7-6; cdr3_aa: ASSSPSNRVGTQY
j_call: TRBJ1-1; v_call: TRBV19; cdr3_aa: ASSARQYTEAF
j_call: TRBJ2-2; v_call: TRBV19; cdr3_aa: ASSKLTGELF
j_call: TRBJ2-5; v_call: TRBV6-6; cdr3_aa: ASSYGEETQY
j_call: TRBJ2-7; v_call: TRBV9; cdr3_aa: ASGQGTYEQY
j_call: TRBJ2-5; v_call: TRBV19; cdr3_aa: ASSRQLKETQY
j_call: TRBJ2-1; v_call: TRBV4-1; cdr3_aa: ASSQGRGRVEQF
j_call: TRBJ1-4; v_call: TRBV5-6; cdr3_aa: ASSLRTGTLEKLF
j_call: TRBJ1-6; v_call: TRBV7-6; cdr3_aa: ASSLGTPGDSPLH
j_call: TRBJ2-7; v_call: TRBV9; cdr3_aa: ASSADSYEQY
j_call: TRBJ2-3; v_call: TRBV6-4; cdr3_aa: ASSGTGGADTQY
j_call: TRBJ1-1; v_call: TRBV5-8; cdr3_aa: ASSHTLYGTEAF
j_call: TRBJ2-3; v_call: TRBV10-1; cdr3_aa: ASSESLAGGSTDTQY
j_call: TRBJ2-4; v_call: TRBV5-1; cdr3_aa: ASSLSGNIQY
j_call: TRBJ2-3; v_call: TRBV27; cdr3_aa: ASSPPASGWVSTDTQY
j_call: TRBJ1-6; v_call: TRBV7-9; cdr3_aa: ASSLDDRAQHPNSPLH
j_call: TRBJ1-2; v_call: TRBV6-1; cdr3_aa: ASSAPGIANYGYT
j_call: TRBJ1-2; v_call: TRBV6-6; cdr3_aa: ASSYSPGGTYGYT
j_call: TRBJ1-5; v_call: TRBV5-4; cdr3_aa: ASSLDGETQH
j_call: TRBJ1-2; v_call: TRBV11-2; cdr3_aa: ASSPGQTVYGYT
j_call: TRBJ1-1; v_call: TRBV4-3; cdr3_aa: ASSQELGSNTEAF
j_call: TRBJ1-2; v_call: TRBV4-3; cdr3_aa: ASSQVPDSFYGYT
j_call: TRBJ2-7; v_call: TRBV29-1; cdr3_aa: SVEGARDRVYEQY
j_call: TRBJ2-5; v_call: TRBV11-2; cdr3_aa: ASTLTRLGPVAGETQY
j_call: TRBJ1-1; v_call: TRBV10-1; cdr3_aa: ASAMGRGTEAF
j_call: TRBJ2-3; v_call: TRBV5-1; cdr3_aa: ASSFGTGTDTQY